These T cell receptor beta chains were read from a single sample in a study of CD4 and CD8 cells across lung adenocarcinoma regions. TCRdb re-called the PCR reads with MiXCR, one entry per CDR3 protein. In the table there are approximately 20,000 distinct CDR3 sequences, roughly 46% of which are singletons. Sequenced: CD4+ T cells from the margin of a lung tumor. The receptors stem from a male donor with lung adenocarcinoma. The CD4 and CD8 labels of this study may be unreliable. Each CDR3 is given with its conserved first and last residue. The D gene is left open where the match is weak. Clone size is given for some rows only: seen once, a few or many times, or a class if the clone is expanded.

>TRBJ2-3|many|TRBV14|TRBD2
TGTGCCAGCAGCCAAGAATTTTGGCTAGCGGGCACAGATACGCAGTATTTT
CASSQEFWLAGTDTQYF
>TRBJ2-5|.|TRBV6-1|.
TGTGCCAGGGGCCAAGGGGCATGTGGCACAGAGACGCAGTATTTC
CARGQGACGTETQYF
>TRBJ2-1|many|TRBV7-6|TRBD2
TGTGCCAGCTCACTAGCCGGGGGTAGCGGGAGGCCCACCCCCTACAATGAGCAGTTCTTC
CASSLAGGSGRPTPYNEQFF
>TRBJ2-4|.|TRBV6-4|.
TGTGCCAGCAGTGTGGGAACAGGAGCCAAAAACATTCAGTACTTC
CASSVGTGAKNIQYF
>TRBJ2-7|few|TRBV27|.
TGTGCCAGCAGTAACTTAGGTCGGGGGGCAACCTACGAGCAGTACTTC
CASSNLGRGATYEQYF
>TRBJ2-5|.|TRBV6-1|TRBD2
TGTGCCAGCAGACGCCTAGCGGGAGAAGAGACCCAGTACTTC
CASRRLAGEETQYF
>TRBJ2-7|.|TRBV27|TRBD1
TGTGCCAGCAGTTTAAGGGACAGCCCGTACGAGCAGTACTTC
CASSLRDSPYEQYF
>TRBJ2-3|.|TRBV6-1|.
TGTGCCAGCATCAGGGGCTCGAGCACAGATACGCAGTATTTT
CASIRGSSTDTQYF
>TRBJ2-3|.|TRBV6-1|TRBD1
TGTGCCAGCAGCGATGGACAGGGGAGCACAGATACGCAGTATTTT
CASSDGQGSTDTQYF
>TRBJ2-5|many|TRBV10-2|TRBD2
TGCGCCAGCAGTGAGGGACTAGGGCCTTTCGGGACCCAGTACTTC
CASSEGLGPFGTQYF
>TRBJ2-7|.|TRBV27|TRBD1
TGTGCCAGCAGTCCGGACCCCCGGACAGGGAACTACGAGCAGTACTTC
CASSPDPRTGNYEQYF
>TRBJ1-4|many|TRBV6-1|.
TGTGCCAGCAGTGAAGCGTCCGGGACTAATGAAAAACTGTTTTTT
CASSEASGTNEKLFF
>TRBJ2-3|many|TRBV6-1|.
TGTGCCAGCAGTCCGGGACCGGTATACACAGATACGCAGTATTTT
CASSPGPVYTDTQYF
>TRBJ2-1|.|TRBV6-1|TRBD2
TGTGCCAGCAAACTAGCGGGAGGGCCCATTTCCGAGCAGTTCTTC
CASKLAGGPISEQFF
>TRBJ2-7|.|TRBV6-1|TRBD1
TGTGCCAGCAGTCAGGGGGTAGGGCCCAAAGATACGCAGTACTTC
CASSQGVGPKDTQYF
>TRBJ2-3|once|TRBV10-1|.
TGCGCCAGCAGTGAGTCGGGAGGCCGGAGTCGGGGTCGGACAGATACGCAGTATTTT
CASSESGGRSRGRTDTQYF
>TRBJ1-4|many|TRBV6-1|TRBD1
TGTGCCAGCAGTGAAATGGGACAGAGACTAGAAAAACTGTTTTTT
CASSEMGQRLEKLFF
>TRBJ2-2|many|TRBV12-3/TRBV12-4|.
TGTGCCAGCAGTGATACAGTGAAGAACACCGGGGAGCTGTTTTTT
CASSDTVKNTGELFF
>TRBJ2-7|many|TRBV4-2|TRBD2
TGTGCCAGCAGCCCTAGGTCCGCTAGCGGGAGTGGTGTGGACGAGCAGTACTTC
CASSPRSASGSGVDEQYF
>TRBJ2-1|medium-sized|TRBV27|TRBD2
TGTGCCAGCAGTTTCCGACTAGCGGGAACCTACAATGAGCAGTTCTTC
CASSFRLAGTYNEQFF
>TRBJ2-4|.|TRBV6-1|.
TGTGCCAGCAGTGAAGCGGGGGTGGGGGGCCTTGCCCAAGACACCCAGTACTTC
CASSEAGVGGLAQDTQYF
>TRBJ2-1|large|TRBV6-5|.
TGTGCCAGCAGTTACTCCGGGACCCCACCCAATGAGCAGTTCTTC
CASSYSGTPPNEQFF
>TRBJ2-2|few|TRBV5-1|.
TGCGCCAGCAGCTCTCCTAAGAGTTGGGGGATCAGCGGGGAGCTGTTTTTT
CASSSPKSWGISGELFF
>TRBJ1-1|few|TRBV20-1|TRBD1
TGCAGTGCTAGAGAAAAAGGACAGGCCGAAGCTTTCTTT
CSAREKGQAEAFF
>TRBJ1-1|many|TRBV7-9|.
TGTGCCAGCAGCCTTACGGGTTCTTTCAACACTGAAGCTTTCTTT
CASSLTGSFNTEAFF
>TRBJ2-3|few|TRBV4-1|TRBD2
TGCGCCAGCAGCCAAGGACTAGCGGGTGGGAATACGCAGTATTTT
CASSQGLAGGNTQYF
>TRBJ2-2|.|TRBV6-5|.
TGTGCCAGCAGTTGGGGCCAAAACACCGGGGAGCTGTTTTTT
CASSWGQNTGELFF
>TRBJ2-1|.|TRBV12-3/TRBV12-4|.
TGTGCCAGCAGTCCCCGTGGGGGTCACGAGACCCAGTTCTTC
CASSPRGGHETQFF
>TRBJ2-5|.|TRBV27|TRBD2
TGTGCCAGCGTAGCGGGGCCCGGGGGTCTTGCCAAAGACACCCAGTACTTC
CASVAGPGGLAKDTQYF
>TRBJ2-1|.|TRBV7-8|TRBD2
TGTGCCAGCAGCCCCCCCAGGGGACTAGCGGCCTACAATGAGCAGTTCTTC
CASSPPRGLAAYNEQFF
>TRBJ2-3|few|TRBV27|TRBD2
TGTGCCAGCAGTCCTGGCCGACTAGCTTGTGGCACAGACACGCAGTACTTT
CASSPGRLACGTDTQYF
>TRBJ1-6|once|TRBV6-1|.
TGTGCCAGCAGTGACAGGCTAACCTATAATTCACCCCTCCACTTT
CASSDRLTYNSPLHF